Below are 7 T cell receptor beta chains sequenced from a single sample in a study of beta chain features in type 1 diabetes. The investigators reverse transcribed all of the isolated RNA, so they sequenced expressed TCRB transcripts. Sequenced by immunoSEQ multiplex PCR; TCRdb stores in-frame clones only, minus some. The sample yields about 360,000 clones, approximately 12% seen once. Source material: naive CD4+ T cells from blood. These receptor sequences come from a man younger than 35 in good health.

This clone was observed a few times. This chain links TRBV7-2 with TRBJ2-4, with 8 bases that match TRBD1. Trimming took 3 bases from V and 0 from J; bases not matched to a gene: 7. CDR3 length: 17 residues. Germline CDR1 and CDR2: SGHTA and FQGNSA. The CDR3 DNA follows: TGTGCCAGCAGCTTGGGGACAGGTCAGCTAGCCAAAAACATTCAGTACTTC. Translation: CASSLGTGQLAKNIQYF.

The chain joins TRBV4-1 to TRBJ1-5; D might be TRBD1 (6 bases). The germline V gene encodes CDR1 MGHRA and CDR2 YSYEKL. The CDR3 length is 17 residues. Trimming pared 4 bases from V and 0 bases from J, leaving 16 bases between. The CDR3 DNA follows: TGCGCCAGCAGCCGGAAGGTCTCAGGGGATAGCAATCAGCCCCAGCATTTT. Amino acids: CASSRKVSGDSNQPQHF.

The chain has TRBV10-3 and TRBJ1-1; 8 bases are shared with TRBD1. Germline values: CDR1 ENHRY, CDR2 SYGVKD. This CDR3 is built from 11 residues. Trimming took 7 bases from V and 11 from J; bases not matched to a gene: 6. CDR3 bases: TGTGCCATCAATGGACAGGGAATGGCTTTCTTT. Translated, it gives CAINGQGMAFF.

The chain links TRBV11-1 to TRBJ1-1, with D unclear. CDR3 length equals 14 residues. The ends were cut back, 6 bases at V and 2 bases at J, with 13 bases in the middle. The V gene's germline CDR1 is SGHAT and CDR2 FQDESV (reference sequence). The CDR3 region has the DNA TGTGCCAGCAGTTTCATGCGACAAAACACTGAAGCTTTCTTT. Its translation: CASSFMRQNTEAFF.

This chain joins TRBV7-9 and TRBJ1-5; D is ambiguous. Germline loops: CDR1 SEHNR, CDR2 FQNEAQ (reference sequence). V gave up 3 bases and J gave up 3 bases, with 9 bases separating them. The CDR3 totals 14 residues. CDR3 in amino acids: CASSFDTFNQPQHF. CDR3 bases: TGTGCCAGCAGCTTCGACACATTCAATCAGCCCCAGCATTTT. The complete variable domain, with remaining parts taken from reference TRBV7-9 and TRBJ1-5, reads DTGVSQNPRHKITKRGQNVTFRCDPISEHNRLYWYRQTLGQGPEFLTYFQNEAQLEKSRLLSDRFSAERPKGSFSTLEIQRTEQGDSAMYLCASSFDTFNQPQHFGDGTRLSIL.

The chain employs TRBV7-2 and TRBJ1-1; possibly TRBD1 for D (5 bases). Germline V CDR1 and CDR2: SGHTA, FQGNSA. V lost 1 base and J 1 base, leaving 7 bases between the germline ends. This CDR3 is 14 amino acids long. In nucleotides, the CDR3 is TGTGCCAGCAGCTTAGGACAGAAGAACACTGAAGCTTTCTTT. Translating gives CASSLGQKNTEAFF.

A few counts support this clone. This chain connects TRBV28 to TRBJ2-7, with D possibly being TRBD2 (5 bases). The V gene lost 6 bases and the J gene lost 0 bases, with 9 bases spanning the gap. This CDR3 is built from 13 residues. CDR1 and CDR2 (germline): MDHEN, SYDVKM. The CDR3 loop is CASRRTFSYEQYF. The CDR3 DNA is TGTGCCAGCAGGCGGACTTTCTCCTACGAGCAGTACTTC. Full variable domain (rest looked up from reference TRBV28 and TRBJ2-7): DVKVTQSSRYLVKRTGEKVFLECVQDMDHENMFWYRQDPGLGLRLIYFSYDVKMKEKGDIPEGYSVSREKKERFSLILESASTNQTSMYLCASRRTFSYEQYFGPGTRLTVT.